This T cell receptor (beta chain) was sequenced in a study of shared clonotypes between healthy human individuals. Study-level results: Tissues were not sampled, only blood, and their repertoires likely differ. A handful of donors showed sharing of approximately 5% of naive CD4 clonotypes.

The CDR3 loop spans 14 amino acids. The V and J ends lost 0 bases and 3 bases respectively, with 9 bases between them. Germline-derived CDR1 and CDR2 are SGHRS and YFSETQ. On this clone itself: What it binds is not known.

Profiled with immunoSEQ multiplex PCR; TCRdb holds only in-frame clones, not every one. The sample gives 2 million to 3 million clones, over 85% of which show up once; approximately 0.37% is in the top ten. This clonotype was obtained from a man younger than 35 in good health. Some clones in this sample may be carry-over from other donors' samples. The material sequenced was naive CD4+ T cells from PBMCs. Subset specified: CD45RA+ positively selected. The chain joins TRBV5-1 to TRBJ2-5; D not resolved. This CDR3 reads CASSLVSSEETQYF. The CDR3 nucleotides read TGCGCCAGCAGCTTGGTGTCCAGTGAAGAGACCCAGTACTTC.